Listed below are T cell receptor beta chains from one sample, sequenced in a study of blood T cell repertoires in COVID-19. Data came from immunoSEQ multiplex PCR; TCRdb stores just in-frame clones and leaves some out. The sample holds roughly 250,000 clones, more than 75% seen once. Sequenced: PBMCs or T cells enriched from blood (not recorded which). These receptors all stem from a woman aged 50 to 60 who had recovered from COVID-19. CDR3s include the opening cysteine and the closing phenylalanine or tryptophan. D genes are given only for firm matches. Expanded clones are given a class, and other clones once, few, many or no size at all.

TRBJ2-1	TRBV27	-	-	TGTGCCAGCAGTGCAATCAGGGATGAGCAGTTCTTC	CASSAIRDEQFF
TRBJ2-3	TRBV2	few	TRBD2	TGTGCCAGCAGGGGAACTAGCGGACGCACAGATACGCAGTATTTT	CASRGTSGRTDTQYF
TRBJ1-5	TRBV5-1	-	-	TGCGCCAGCAGCTTCTCAGGGGTAGGGGATCAGCCCCAGCATTTT	CASSFSGVGDQPQHF
TRBJ2-3	TRBV5-8	once	TRBD1	TGTGCCAGCAGCGCCCGGGACAGGGGGACAGATACGCAGTATTTT	CASSARDRGTDTQYF
TRBJ2-2	TRBV28	-	-	TGTGCCAGCAGTAGGCAGGTGTACACCGGGGAGCTGTTTTTT	CASSRQVYTGELFF
TRBJ2-2	TRBV19	-	TRBD1	TGTGCCAGTAGTGACCGGGACAGGGGGAACACCGGGGAGCTGTTTTTT	CASSDRDRGNTGELFF
TRBJ2-5	TRBV2	-	-	TGTGCCAGCAGCTCCCGATCCCTCGGGCAAGAGACCCAGTACTTC	CASSSRSLGQETQYF
TRBJ2-2	TRBV7-3	few	TRBD2	TGTGCCAGCAGCCCAGGACTAGCGACCACCGGGGAGCTGTTTTTT	CASSPGLATTGELFF
TRBJ2-7	TRBV7-2	-	TRBD1	TGTGCCAGTACGATAACCGGGACAGGGGGCTACGAGCAGTACTTC	CASTITGTGGYEQYF
TRBJ2-7	TRBV3-1/TRBV3-2	-	TRBD2	TGTGCCAGCAGCCGGGGGGGGAACTACGAGCAGTACTTC	CASSRGGNYEQYF
TRBJ2-1	TRBV14	once	TRBD2	TGTGCCAGCAGCCAAGGGGCTAGCGGGTACACCTACAATGAGCAGTTCTTC	CASSQGASGYTYNEQFF
TRBJ1-2	TRBV5-6	-	TRBD1	TGTGCCAGCAGCTTGTCGATCGGGACAGGGGTCTACACCTTC	CASSLSIGTGVYTF
TRBJ2-3	TRBV6-4	-	-	TGTGCCAGCAGCTTAATTGGTCGGGGAACAGATACGCAGTATTTT	CASSLIGRGTDTQYF
TRBJ2-7	TRBV5-1	-	-	TGCGCCAGCAGCGAAACTAGAACGACCTACGAGCAGTACTTC	CASSETRTTYEQYF
TRBJ1-2	TRBV7-2	-	TRBD1	TGTGCCAGCAGCTTAGGGACAGGGGGGATTTATGGCTACACCTTC	CASSLGTGGIYGYTF
TRBJ1-1	TRBV28	-	TRBD1	TGTGCCAGCACCCCCTCGGACAGGGTGAACACTGAAGCTTTCTTT	CASTPSDRVNTEAFF
TRBJ2-3	TRBV13	-	TRBD1	TGTGCCAGCAGCCCGGGACAGGGGCGTCCAGATACGCAGTATTTT	CASSPGQGRPDTQYF
TRBJ2-1	TRBV30	few	TRBD2	TGTGCCTGGAGCGAATGGACTAGCGGGAGCAATGAGCAGTTCTTC	CAWSEWTSGSNEQFF
TRBJ2-1	TRBV27	-	TRBD2	TGTGCCAGCAGATATAGCGGGAGTTCCTACAATGAGCAGTTCTTC	CASRYSGSSYNEQFF
TRBJ1-2	TRBV14	-	TRBD1	TGTGCCAGCAGCCCAAGGAGGGGGCTACCAGAAGGCTACACCTTC	CASSPRRGLPEGYTF
TRBJ2-3	TRBV11-2	-	TRBD1	TGTGCCAGCAGCTGGGGGACAGGGGGCGCAGATACGCAGTATTTT	CASSWGTGGADTQYF
TRBJ2-3	TRBV7-8	-	TRBD2	TGTGCCAGCAGCGAAGGGCTGCGACTAGCGGGCTTTGGGGCTGCTACAGATACGCAGTATTTT	CASSEGLRLAGFGAATDTQYF
TRBJ2-3	TRBV30	-	-	TGTGCCTGGAGTCCCGCTAGGGATACGCAGTATTTT	CAWSPARDTQYF
TRBJ2-1	TRBV14	-	TRBD2	TGTGCCAGCAGCCCGACTAGCGTCGATGAGCAGTTCTTC	CASSPTSVDEQFF
TRBJ1-3	TRBV13	-	-	TGTGCCAGCAGCCCGAGGAGCTCTGGAAACACCATATATTTT	CASSPRSSGNTIYF
TRBJ2-2	TRBV11-3	-	-	TGTGCCAGCAGCTTACATTCGGGAGCGAACACCGGGGAGCTGTTTTTT	CASSLHSGANTGELFF
TRBJ1-1	TRBV27	-	TRBD1	TGTGCCAGCAGTTCCGGACAGGCAGCTGGCACTGAAGCTTTCTTT	CASSSGQAAGTEAFF
TRBJ1-5	TRBV28	-	TRBD1	TGTGCCAGCAGAGTAGACAGGGGAGGCGGTATTAGCAATCAGCCCCAGCATTTT	CASRVDRGGGISNQPQHF
TRBJ1-2	TRBV25-1	-	-	TGTGCCAGCAGTGATTCGGCGGGATGGGGCTATGGCTACACCTTC	CASSDSAGWGYGYTF
TRBJ1-1	TRBV30	once	-	TGTGCCTGGAGTGTAGCGGGGAACACTGAAGCTTTCTTT	CAWSVAGNTEAFF
TRBJ2-7	TRBV5-5	-	-	TGTGCCAGCAGCCCGGGGGTCGAGCAGTACTTC	CASSPGVEQYF
TRBJ2-5	TRBV5-1	-	TRBD1	TGCGCCAGCAGCTTGGAGGGGACAGAAAGAGAGACCCAGTACTTC	CASSLEGTERETQYF
TRBJ2-2	TRBV19	once	TRBD2	TGTGCCATAAGAGGGAGGGTCGGGGAGCTGTTTTTT	CAIRGRVGELFF
TRBJ2-4	TRBV5-5	-	TRBD2	TGTGCCAGCAGCTTGACTAGCGGGAAGCAAAACATTCAGTACTTC	CASSLTSGKQNIQYF